This T cell receptor beta chain originates from a study of shared clonotypes between healthy human individuals. Germline trimming cut 6 bases from V and 9 bases from J; bases unmatched to any gene: 6. CDR1 and CDR2 from the germline V gene are MDHEN and SYDVKM. The CDR3 contains 14 residues. The repertoire was sequenced with immunoSEQ multiplex PCR; TCRdb's copy has only in-frame clones and lacks some. The data show roughly 2,500,000 clones, with 93% seen just once and more than 0.35% held by the top ten. Whole-study findings and limits: What naive subsets generally showed was a larger estimated richness than memory subsets showed.

With regard to this clone: Its antigen is currently unknown.

What was sequenced was naive CD4+ T cells from PBMCs. Sample subset: CD45RA+ positively selected. The rearrangement uses TRBV28 and TRBJ2-1; 12 bases match TRBD2. This receptor was obtained from a man aged 18 to 29 in good health. Some clones in this sample may be carry-over from other donors' samples. The CDR3 is CASSVRTSGTEQFF. The CDR3 coding sequence is TGTGCCAGCAGCGTGAGGACTAGCGGGACTGAGCAGTTCTTC.